The clone carrying this T cell receptor (beta chain) was seen only a few times. Treatment of any kind had been given to no patient before thyroid surgery. TCRdb re-clonotyped the PCR reads via MiXCR. The profile shows under 7,500 clones, around 3.3% of them singletons. The CDR3 loop spans 15 amino acids. The germline V gene has CDR1 MNHNY and CDR2 SVGAGI (reference sequence). V gave up 3 bases and J gave up 3 bases; unmatched junction bases: 6. These data are taken from a study of metastatic and nonmetastatic thyroid tumors. Sequencing input: tumor tissue. The TCR originated in a female donor with papillary thyroid cancer or a benign thyroid nodule (not recorded which). Some clones in this sample may be carry-over from other donors' samples. The chain is built from TRBV6-6 and TRBJ2-7; 9 positions match TRBD1. The chain's CDR3 is CASSYRGQGVYEQYF. CDR3 sequence (DNA): TGTGCCAGCAGTTATCGGGGACAGGGTGTCTACGAGCAGTACTTC.